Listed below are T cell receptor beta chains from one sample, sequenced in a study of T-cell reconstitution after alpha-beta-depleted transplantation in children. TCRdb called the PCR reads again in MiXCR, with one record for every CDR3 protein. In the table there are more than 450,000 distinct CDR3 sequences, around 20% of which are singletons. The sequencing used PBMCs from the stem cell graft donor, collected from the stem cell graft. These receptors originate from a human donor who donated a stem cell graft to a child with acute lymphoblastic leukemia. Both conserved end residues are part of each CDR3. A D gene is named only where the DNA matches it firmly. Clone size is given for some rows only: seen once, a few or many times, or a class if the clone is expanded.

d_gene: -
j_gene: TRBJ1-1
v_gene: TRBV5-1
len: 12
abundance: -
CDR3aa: CASSLGGQEAFF
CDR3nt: TGCGCCAGCAGCTTGGGAGGGCAAGAAGCTTTCTTT

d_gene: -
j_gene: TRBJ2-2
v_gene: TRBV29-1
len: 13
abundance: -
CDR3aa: CSVETGNTGELFF
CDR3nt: TGCAGCGTTGAGACGGGGAACACCGGGGAGCTGTTTTTT

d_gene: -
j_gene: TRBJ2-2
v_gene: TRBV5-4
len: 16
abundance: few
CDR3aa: CASSTHDSGYTGELFF
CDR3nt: TGTGCCAGCAGCACGCATGACTCAGGGTACACCGGGGAGCTGTTTTTT

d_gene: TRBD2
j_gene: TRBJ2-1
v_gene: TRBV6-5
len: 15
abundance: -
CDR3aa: CASSRDYPTYNEQFF
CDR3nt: TGTGCCAGCAGTCGGGACTACCCTACTTACAATGAGCAGTTCTTC

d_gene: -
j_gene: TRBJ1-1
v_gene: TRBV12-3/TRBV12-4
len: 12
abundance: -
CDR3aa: CASRPGGTVAFF
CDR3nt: TGTGCCAGCAGGCCCGGGGGAACTGTAGCTTTCTTT

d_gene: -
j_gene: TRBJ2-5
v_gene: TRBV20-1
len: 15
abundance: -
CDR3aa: CSARDSGQPQETHYF
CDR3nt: TGCAGTGCTAGAGATAGCGGACAGCCCCAAGAGACCCATTACTTC

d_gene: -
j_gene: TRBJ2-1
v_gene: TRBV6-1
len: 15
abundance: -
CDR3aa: CASSRAEPGYNEQFF
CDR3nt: TGTGCCAGCAGCCGGGCCGAACCGGGCTACAATGAGCAGTTCTTC

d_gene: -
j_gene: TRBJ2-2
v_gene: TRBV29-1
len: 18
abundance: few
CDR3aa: CSVEDSPIGGRDTGELFF
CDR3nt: TGCAGCGTTGAAGATTCGCCGATTGGAGGGCGGGACACCGGGGAGCTGTTTTTT

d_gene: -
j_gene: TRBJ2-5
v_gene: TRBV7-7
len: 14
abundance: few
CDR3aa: CASSAQGKQETQYF
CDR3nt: TGTGCCAGCAGCGCCCAGGGGAAGCAAGAGACCCAGTACTTC

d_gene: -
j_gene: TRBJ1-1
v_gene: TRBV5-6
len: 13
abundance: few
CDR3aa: CASSYDSIAEAFF
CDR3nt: TGTGCCAGCAGCTACGATTCCATAGCCGAAGCTTTCTTT

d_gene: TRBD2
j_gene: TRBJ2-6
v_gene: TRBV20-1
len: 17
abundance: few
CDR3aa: CSARTGLAGVGANVLTF
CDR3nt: TGCAGTGCTCGAACCGGACTAGCGGGAGTCGGGGCCAACGTCCTGACTTTC

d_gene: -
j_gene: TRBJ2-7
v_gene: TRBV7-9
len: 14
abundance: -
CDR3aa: CASSLGPGTYEQYF
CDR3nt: TGTGCCAGCAGCTTAGGCCCCGGAACCTACGAGCAGTACTTC

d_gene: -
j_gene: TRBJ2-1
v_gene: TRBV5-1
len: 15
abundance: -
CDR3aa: CASSSRGREVDEQFF
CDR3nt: TGCGCCAGCAGCTCCCGAGGCAGGGAGGTAGATGAGCAGTTCTTC

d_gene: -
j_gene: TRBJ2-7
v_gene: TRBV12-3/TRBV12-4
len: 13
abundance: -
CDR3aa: CASSWAGSHEQYF
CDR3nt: TGTGCCAGCAGTTGGGCAGGGTCCCACGAGCAGTACTTC

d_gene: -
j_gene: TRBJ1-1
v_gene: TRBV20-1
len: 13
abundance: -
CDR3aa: CSATPQGRAEAFF
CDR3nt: TGCAGTGCTACCCCGCAGGGGCGTGCTGAAGCTTTCTTT

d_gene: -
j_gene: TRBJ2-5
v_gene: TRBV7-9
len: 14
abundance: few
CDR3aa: CASSLLTIDETQYF
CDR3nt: TGTGCCAGCAGCTTACTCACTATTGACGAGACCCAGTACTTC

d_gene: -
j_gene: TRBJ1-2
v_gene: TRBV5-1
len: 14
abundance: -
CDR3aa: CASSIATGPYGYTF
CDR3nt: TGCGCCAGCAGCATAGCGACAGGACCCTATGGCTACACCTTC

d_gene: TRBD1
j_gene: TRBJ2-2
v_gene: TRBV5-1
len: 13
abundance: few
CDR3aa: CASGQGNTGELFF
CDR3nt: TGCGCCAGCGGACAGGGCAACACCGGGGAGCTGTTTTTT

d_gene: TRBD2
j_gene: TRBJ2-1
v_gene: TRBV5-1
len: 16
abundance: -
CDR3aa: CASSFRTSGFYNEQFF
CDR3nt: TGCGCCAGCAGCTTTAGAACTAGCGGTTTTTACAATGAGCAGTTCTTC

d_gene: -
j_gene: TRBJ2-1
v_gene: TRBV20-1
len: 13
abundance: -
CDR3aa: CSARRLLRGEQFF
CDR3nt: TGCAGTGCTAGAAGACTTCTCCGGGGTGAGCAGTTCTTC

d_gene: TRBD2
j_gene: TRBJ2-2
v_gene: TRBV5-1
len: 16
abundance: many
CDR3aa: CASSLWQGGSTGELFF
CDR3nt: TGCGCCAGCAGCTTGTGGCAGGGCGGGAGCACCGGGGAGCTGTTTTTT

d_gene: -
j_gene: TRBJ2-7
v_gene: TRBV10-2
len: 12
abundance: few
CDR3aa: CASNDYPLEQYF
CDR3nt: TGCGCCAGCAACGACTACCCCCTCGAGCAGTACTTC

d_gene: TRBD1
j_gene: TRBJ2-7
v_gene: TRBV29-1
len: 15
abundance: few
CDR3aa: CSAGRQGLSHYEQYF
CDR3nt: TGCAGCGCTGGGCGACAGGGGTTAAGCCATTACGAGCAGTACTTC

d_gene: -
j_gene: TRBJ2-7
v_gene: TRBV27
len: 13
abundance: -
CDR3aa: CASRAPGLYEQYF
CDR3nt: TGTGCCAGCAGAGCACCGGGACTCTACGAGCAGTACTTC

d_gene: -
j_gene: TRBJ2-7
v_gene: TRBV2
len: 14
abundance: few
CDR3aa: CASSDPGQGHEQYF
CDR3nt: TGTGCCAGCAGTGACCCGGGTCAGGGCCACGAGCAGTACTTC

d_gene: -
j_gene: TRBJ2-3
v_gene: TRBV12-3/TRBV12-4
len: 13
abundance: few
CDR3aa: CASRLAVTDTQYF
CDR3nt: TGTGCCAGCAGATTAGCGGTCACAGATACGCAGTATTTT

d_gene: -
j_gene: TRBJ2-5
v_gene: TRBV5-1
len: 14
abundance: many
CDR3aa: CASSLAGSQETQYF
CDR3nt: TGCGCCAGCAGCTTGGCCGGCAGTCAAGAGACCCAGTACTTC

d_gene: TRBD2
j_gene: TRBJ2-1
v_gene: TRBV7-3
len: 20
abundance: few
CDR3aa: CASSPQGGLAGTSSYNEQFF
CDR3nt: TGTGCCAGCAGCCCCCAGGGGGGACTAGCGGGAACTAGCTCCTACAATGAGCAGTTCTTC

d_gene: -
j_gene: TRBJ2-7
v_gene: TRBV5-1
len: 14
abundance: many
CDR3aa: CASSLDPGTYEQYF
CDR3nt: TGCGCCAGCAGCTTGGACCCGGGTACCTACGAGCAGTACTTC

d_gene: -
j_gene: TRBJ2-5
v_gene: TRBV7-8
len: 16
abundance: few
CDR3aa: CASSLGSGRGQETQYF
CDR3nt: TGTGCCAGCAGCTTAGGGAGCGGTAGGGGCCAAGAGACCCAGTACTTC

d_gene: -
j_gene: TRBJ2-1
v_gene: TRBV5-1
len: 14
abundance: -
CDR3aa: CASSLTSRENEQFF
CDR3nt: TGCGCCAGCAGCTTGACTAGCCGTGAGAATGAGCAGTTCTTC

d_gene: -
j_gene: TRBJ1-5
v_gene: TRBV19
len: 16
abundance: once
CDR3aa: CASSIGVRVSGQPQHF
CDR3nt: TGTGCCAGTAGTATAGGTGTCCGGGTCTCGGGGCAGCCCCAGCATTTT

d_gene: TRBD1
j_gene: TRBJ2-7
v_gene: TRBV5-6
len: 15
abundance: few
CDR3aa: CASSPGQGPYYEQYF
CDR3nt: TGTGCCAGCAGCCCTGGACAGGGGCCGTACTACGAGCAGTACTTC

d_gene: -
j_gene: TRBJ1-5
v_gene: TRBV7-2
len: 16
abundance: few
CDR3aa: CASSSRGGRSNQPQHF
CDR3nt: TGTGCCAGCAGCTCGAGGGGTGGTCGAAGCAATCAGCCCCAGCATTTT

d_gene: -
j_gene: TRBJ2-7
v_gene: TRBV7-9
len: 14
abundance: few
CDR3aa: CASSSSSTGHEQYF
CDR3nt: TGTGCCAGCAGCTCGTCGTCTACAGGGCACGAGCAGTACTTC

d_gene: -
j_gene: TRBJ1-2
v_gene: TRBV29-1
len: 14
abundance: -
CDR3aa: CSVAGSATFYGYTF
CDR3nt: TGCAGCGTTGCTGGCTCAGCGACTTTCTATGGCTACACCTTC

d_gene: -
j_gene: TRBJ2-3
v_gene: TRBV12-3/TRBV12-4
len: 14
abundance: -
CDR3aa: CASSFAGPTDTQYF
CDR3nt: TGTGCCAGCAGTTTTGCGGGCCCCACAGATACGCAGTATTTT

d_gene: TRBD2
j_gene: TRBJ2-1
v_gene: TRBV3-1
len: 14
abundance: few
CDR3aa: CASSLEGLDNEQFF
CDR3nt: TGTGCCAGCAGCCTCGAGGGACTAGACAATGAGCAGTTCTTC

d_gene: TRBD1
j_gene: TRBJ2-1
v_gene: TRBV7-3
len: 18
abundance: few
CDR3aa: CASSLTFTGQDLDNEQFF
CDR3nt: TGTGCCAGCAGCTTAACGTTCACGGGACAGGACTTAGACAATGAGCAGTTCTTC

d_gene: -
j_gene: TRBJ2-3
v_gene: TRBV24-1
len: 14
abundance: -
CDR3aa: CATSDLSGDDTQYF
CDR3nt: TGTGCCACCAGTGATTTATCGGGGGACGATACGCAGTATTTT

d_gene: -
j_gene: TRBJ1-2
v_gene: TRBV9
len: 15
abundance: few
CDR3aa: CASSVVTGANYGYTF
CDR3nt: TGTGCCAGCAGCGTAGTGACAGGAGCTAACTATGGCTACACCTTC